Following are 19 T cell receptor beta chains from one sample sequenced in a study of T cells in Graves' hyperthyroidism and ophthalmopathy. RNA transcripts yielded amplified TCR beta CDR3 regions. The HTBI set primed first-round TCR CDR3 RT-PCR. TCRdb called the multiplex PCR reads again in MiXCR, with one record for every CDR3 protein. The sample has approximately 400,000 distinct CDR3 sequences; more than 13% are singletons. Sequenced: blood. These receptors all come from a man over 45 with Graves' ophthalmopathy.

This clonotype was counted only a few times. This chain joins TRBV20-1 and TRBJ2-1; 7 bases are shared with TRBD2. Germline loops: CDR1 DFQATT, CDR2 SNEGSKA (reference sequence). The length of the CDR3 is 14 residues. V lost 3 bases to trimming and J lost 0 bases; unmatched junction nucleotides: 2. This CDR3 reads CSASWGGSYNEQFF. CDR3 coding DNA: TGCAGTGCTAGTTGGGGGGGCTCCTACAATGAGCAGTTCTTC.

This clonotype was counted at least ten times. The genes are TRBV15 and TRBJ2-1; 12 nucleotides align to TRBD1. Germline V gene sequence: CDR1 LNHNV, CDR2 YYDKDF (reference sequence). The V gene end was trimmed by 2 bases and the J gene end by 2 bases; junction bases not matched to a gene: 4. The CDR3 spans 17 residues. CDR3 in DNA: TGTGCCACCAGCAGAACCGGGACAGGGGGCCCCTACAATGAGCAGTTCTTC. Translating gives CATSRTGTGGPYNEQFF.

This clonotype was detected ten times or more. The genes are TRBV15 and TRBJ1-2, with 7 bases matching TRBD1. V was clipped by 4 bases and J by 4 bases; unmatched bases: 9. CDR1 and CDR2 (germline): LNHNV, YYDKDF (reference sequence). The CDR3 length is 15 residues. CDR3 nucleotide sequence: TGTGCCACCAGCAAAGATGGACAGGAGCCCTATGGCTACACCTTC. This encodes CATSKDGQEPYGYTF.

This chain uses TRBV9 with TRBJ1-3; the D gene is possibly TRBD1 (5 bases). Trimming took 3 bases from V and 4 from J, leaving 11 bases between them. CDR3 length: 14 residues. Looked up from germline, CDR1 is SGDLS and CDR2 is YYNGEE. CDR3 coding DNA: TGTGCCAGCAGCGAAGAGACAGCCGGAAACACCATATATTTT. It codes for CASSEETAGNTIYF.

This clonotype has a count of ten or more. The chain uses TRBV5-1 and TRBJ2-7, with 12 bases that match TRBD2. Trimming removed 0 bases from V and 3 bases from J; junction bases left unmatched: 13. Germline CDR1 is SGHRS and CDR2 is YFSETQ. The CDR3 runs to 19 residues. CDR3 nucleotide sequence: TGCGCCAGCAGCTTGGCCCTTAACCGACTAGCGGGAGATGTCTACGAGCAGTACTTC. This gives the protein CASSLALNRLAGDVYEQYF.

At least ten counts were recorded for this clonotype. This rearrangement joins TRBV24-1 to TRBJ1-5, with 7 bases aligning to TRBD1. The CDR3 is 14 residues long. V shed 4 bases, J shed 8 bases, and the junction held 7 bases outside the gene matches. Germline CDR1 KGHDR, CDR2 SFDVKD. For the CDR3, the DNA is TGTGCCACCAGTGAATCAGGGGGGATCAAGCCCCAGCATTTT. Its translation: CATSESGGIKPQHF.

The table lists this clonotype with a few counts. V gene TRBV6-2 or TRBV6-3 combines with J gene TRBJ2-3; D is unclear. Germline V gives CDR1 MNHEY, CDR2 SVGEGT. The CDR3 length is 15 residues. V gave up 2 bases and J gave up 0 bases, with 9 bases separating them. Written as DNA, the CDR3 is TGTGCCAGCAGTTACCCCGCAATTAGCACAGATACGCAGTATTTT. Protein: CASSYPAISTDTQYF.

This clonotype has ten or more counts. The chain couples TRBV18 to TRBJ2-5; the D gene is possibly TRBD1 (5 bases). The CDR3 loop spans 15 amino acids. Germline values: CDR1 KGHSH, CDR2 LQKENI. Trimming removed 3 bases at V and 2 bases at J, with 13 bases between. The CDR3 protein is CASSPFAGQQETQYF. CDR3 DNA: TGTGCCAGCTCACCTTTTGCAGGGCAACAAGAGACCCAGTACTTC.

This clonotype has only a few counts. The CDR3 nucleotides are TGTGCCAGTAGTCGTTCCGGGACAGGGGTTGAAGCGGGAGTACGGACCGGGGAGCTGTTTTTT. Its protein product is CASSRSGTGVEAGVRTGELFF. This chain links TRBV19 with TRBJ2-2; TRBD1 agrees at 10 bases. The CDR3 extends over 21 amino acids. The V and J ends lost 5 bases and 5 bases, in that order; junction bases with no gene match: 23. CDR1 and CDR2 from the germline V gene are LNHDA and SQIVND (reference sequence).

This chain connects TRBV27 to TRBJ1-4; no clear D. CDR3 size: 19 residues. The V gene's germline CDR1 is MNHEY and CDR2 SMNVEV (reference sequence). Deletions cut 8 bases from V and 0 bases from J, with 25 bases between. The DNA of the CDR3 is TGTGCCAGCGGGTCGAGGACGAGGGTTTTCGGATCAACTAATGAAAAACTGTTTTTT. Amino acids: CASGSRTRVFGSTNEKLFF.

This clonotype came up many times. J is TRBJ1-5 and V is TRBV5-1; 8 bases align to TRBD1. Germline CDR1 is SGHRS and CDR2 is YFSETQ. This CDR3 has 15 residues. V trimming: 4 bases; J trimming: 0 bases; junction bases outside the gene matches: 3. The CDR3 coding sequence is TGCGCCAGCAGCCCGACAGGGGTTAGCAATCAGCCCCAGCATTTT. Its translation is CASSPTGVSNQPQHF.

The sample holds many counts of this clonotype. The genes are TRBV9 and TRBJ2-7, with 7 bases fitting TRBD1. V gave up 2 bases and J gave up 5 bases; unmatched junction bases: 7. Germline lookup yields CDR1 SGDLS and CDR2 YYNGEE. The CDR3 is 14 residues long. The CDR3 spells CASSVRQGGDEQYF. The DNA of the CDR3 is TGTGCCAGCAGCGTTAGACAGGGCGGTGACGAGCAGTACTTC.

This clonotype showed up many times. V and J are TRBV11-3 and TRBJ1-1; D not certain. This CDR3 has 13 residues. Germline V gene lookup returns CDR1 SGHNT and CDR2 YENEEA. V lost 7 bases and J lost 1, with 10 bases in between. The CDR3 DNA reads as TGTGCCAGCAAGACGGAGGCGAACACTGAAGCTTTCTTT. Translated, it gives CASKTEANTEAFF.

As regards this clonotype: One base away lies a much larger clone, so this may be a sequencing read error. This chain joins TRBV27 and TRBJ2-3; 10 bases align to TRBD2. Trimming cost V 6 bases and J 3 bases; bases outside gene matches: 6. There are 15 residues in the CDR3. The germline V gene has CDR1 MNHEY and CDR2 SMNVEV (reference sequence). CDR3 bases: TGTGCCAGCAGCCCCCTAGCGGGAGCGACAGATACGCAGTATTTT. Protein: CASSPLAGATDTQYF.

This clonotype has only a few counts. The chain links TRBV24-1 to TRBJ2-1, with 11 bases that match TRBD2. Per the germline V gene, CDR1 is KGHDR and CDR2 is SFDVKD. The V and J ends lost 4 bases and 9 bases, in that order; junction bases with no gene match: 10. The CDR3 has 16 residues. The CDR3 coding sequence is TGTGCCACCAGTGACCAAACTAGCGGGAGAACCCTTGAGCAGTTCTTC. This encodes CATSDQTSGRTLEQFF.

This clonotype was counted at least ten times. The chain employs TRBV28 and TRBJ2-7; D may correspond to TRBD1 or TRBD2 (5 bases each). V lost 6 bases and J 1 base, leaving 10 bases between the germline ends. Germline-derived CDR1 and CDR2 are MDHEN and SYDVKM. The CDR3 has 13 residues. The CDR3 DNA follows: TGTGCCAGCAGCTCCGGGACGTCCTACGAGCAGTACTTC. Its translation: CASSSGTSYEQYF.

This clonotype came up a few times. This chain connects TRBV7-6 to TRBJ2-3; 7 bases line up with TRBD2. The CDR3 spans 15 residues. Losses at the gene ends were 5 bases for V and 0 bases for J; bases not matched to a gene: 5. The V gene's germline CDR1 is SGHVS and CDR2 FNYEAQ. The CDR3 DNA reads TGTGCCAGCAGCCCCCGTAGCGGGAGCACAGATACGCAGTATTTT. Translation gives CASSPRSGSTDTQYF.

V gene TRBV7-9 combines with J gene TRBJ2-3; D assignment may be TRBD1 or TRBD2 (5 bases each). The CDR3 consists of 14 residues. Germline values: CDR1 SEHNR, CDR2 FQNEAQ (reference sequence). With 10 bases removed from V and 1 base from J, the gap between germline ends came to 15 bases. CDR3 region: CATPLRGRTDTQYF. In DNA form, the CDR3 reads TGTGCCACCCCACTGAGGGGTCGCACAGATACGCAGTATTTT.

This clonotype was seen repeatedly, ten times or more. This rearrangement joins TRBV15 to TRBJ1-4; D is uncertain. Trimming took off 0 bases at V and 3 bases at J, with 14 bases between the two ends. This CDR3 spans 17 amino acids. CDR1 and CDR2 (germline): LNHNV, YYDKDF (reference sequence). Here the CDR3 DNA reads TGTGCCACCAGCAGAGATGCCCGGGCAGACTCTAATGAAAAACTGTTTTTT. It is translated as CATSRDARADSNEKLFF.